Below, 25 T cell receptor beta chains from the same sample are listed, as sequenced in a study of blood T cells in healthy people across ages. A sample-barcoded 5' primer and a J-beta primer mix were used in a second PCR of roughly 6 to 11 cycles. TCRdb itself ran the 5' RACE reads through MiXCR, one entry per CDR3 protein. Counted here are fewer than 800,000 distinct CDR3 sequences, 49% occurring once; the ten biggest clones make up under 35%. Sequenced input: blood. The origin of the receptors is a woman in her sixties or seventies in good health.

The genes are TRBV20-1 and TRBJ2-1; D is unresolved. The germline V gene has CDR1 DFQATT and CDR2 SNEGSKA (reference sequence). The germline V and J ends were trimmed by 1 base and 10 bases, with 14 bases remaining between them. This CDR3 has 13 residues. The CDR3 spells CSARGLIDEEQFF. CDR3 DNA: TGCAGTGCTAGAGGACTTATAGATGAGGAGCAGTTCTTC.

The chain is built from TRBV10-3 and TRBJ2-7, with D maybe TRBD1 (6 bases). The CDR3 is 14 residues long. Deletions cut 2 bases from V and 7 bases from J, with 15 bases between. CDR1 ENHRY and CDR2 SYGVKD come from the germline V gene. CDR3 nucleotides: TGTGCCATCAGTGAGGGTGGGGGCCTCGGGGAGCAGTACTTC. It encodes CAISEGGGLGEQYF.

J is TRBJ2-5 and V is TRBV5-6; D is unresolved. Germline assignment: CDR1 SGHDT and CDR2 YYEEEE. Trimming stripped 7 bases from V and 5 bases from J, with 15 bases between. The CDR3 is 13 amino acids. CDR3 protein: CASERWDQETQYF. Here the CDR3 DNA reads TGTGCCAGCGAAAGGTGGGATCAGGAGACCCAGTACTTC.

V and J are TRBV7-9 and TRBJ2-7; D is possibly TRBD2 (6 bases). Germline values: CDR1 SEHNR, CDR2 FQNEAQ (reference sequence). This CDR3 region has 15 residues. V dropped 4 bases and J dropped 7 bases, with 20 bases sitting between them. CDR3 in amino acids: CASSSGRDSYNEQYF. The CDR3 nucleotides are TGTGCCAGCAGCTCAGGAAGGGACTCCTACAATGAGCAGTACTTC.

With respect to this clonotype: Germline is not matched at one junction end, which may reflect a read error. Here the CDR3 DNA reads TGTGCCGGCTCACCGATCCCTGGGGCCAACGTCCTGACTTTC. It encodes CAGSPIPGANVLTF. The chain couples TRBV18 to TRBJ2-6; D unclear. Per germline, CDR1 KGHSH and CDR2 LQKENI. The CDR3 has 14 amino acids.

This clonotype has more than one count but fewer than ten. The chain recombines TRBV9 with TRBJ2-3, with 7 bases identical to TRBD1. The junction had 5 bases not matched to a gene; V was cut back by 4 bases and J by 0 bases. This CDR3 is 15 amino acids long. Germline lookup yields CDR1 SGDLS and CDR2 YYNGEE. The chain's CDR3 is CASSPTGQSTDTQYF. The CDR3, as DNA: TGTGCCAGCAGCCCGACGGGACAGAGCACAGATACGCAGTATTTT.

This clonotype turned up a few times. The chain couples TRBV7-9 to TRBJ2-4; 10 bases match TRBD2. With the DNA end fitting TRBJ2-5 better, the J assignment may be wrong. Germline V gives CDR1 SEHNR, CDR2 FQNEAQ (reference sequence). The CDR3 totals 16 residues. The CDR3 spells CASSLGVAGGPETQYF. CDR3 bases: TGTGCCAGCAGCTTAGGGGTAGCGGGAGGTCCGGAGACCCAGTACTTC.

The chain uses TRBV15 and TRBJ2-3, with TRBD2 matching over 8 bases. Germline CDR1 reads LNHNV; CDR2 reads YYDKDF (reference sequence). The CDR3 sequence is 18 residues long. Trimming removed 0 bases from V and 4 bases from J; junction bases left unmatched: 12. The CDR3 reads CATSRDGKAGGRADTQYF. CDR3 nucleotide sequence: TGTGCCACCAGCAGAGATGGCAAGGCGGGAGGTCGTGCAGATACGCAGTATTTT. The full variable domain, with the rest looked up from reference TRBV15 and TRBJ2-3, is DAMVIQNPRYQVTQFGKPVTLSCSQTLNHNVMYWYQQKSSQAPKLLFHYYDKDFNNEADTPDNFQSRRPNTSFCFLDIRSPGLGDTAMYLCATSRDGKAGGRADTQYFGPGTRLTVL.

The V and J genes are TRBV4-3 and TRBJ2-5, with D possibly being TRBD2 (6 bases). This CDR3 region has 14 residues. Trimming took off 6 bases at V and 11 bases at J, with 22 bases between the two ends. Germline-derived CDR1 and CDR2 are LGHNA and YSLEER. Here the CDR3 reads CASSRKAGFYEQYF. The CDR3 DNA follows: TGCGCCAGCAGTCGAAAAGCGGGTTTCTATGAGCAGTACTTC.

This clonotype appeared a few times. This rearrangement joins TRBV9 to TRBJ2-1; 10 bases agree with TRBD2. Unmatched junction bases numbered 5, after V lost 1 base and J lost 7 bases. The CDR3 is 15 residues long. Germline-derived CDR1 and CDR2 are SGDLS and YYNGEE. In DNA, the CDR3 is TGTGCCAGCAGCGTACCGCTAGCGGGAGTTAATGAGCAGTTCTTC. Protein: CASSVPLAGVNEQFF.

The rearrangement links TRBV7-2 to TRBJ1-5; no definite D call. Germline V gene lookup returns CDR1 SGHTA and CDR2 FQGNSA. This CDR3 has 15 residues. Between the trimmed V and J ends, which lost 5 bases and 5 bases, there was a span of 16 bases. The CDR3 DNA reads as TGTGCCAGCAGCGGCAACACCGGAGGCGATCAGCCCCAGCATTTT. Protein product: CASSGNTGGDQPQHF. The full variable domain, completed using reference TRBV7-2 and TRBJ1-5, is GAGVSQSPSNKVTEKGKDVELRCDPISGHTALYWYRQSLGQGLEFLIYFQGNSAPDKSGLPSDRFSAERTGGSVSTLTIQRTQQEDSAVYLCASSGNTGGDQPQHFGDGTRLSIL.

The chain carries TRBV18 and TRBJ1-4; D gene uncertain. The CDR3 spans 13 residues. In germline, CDR1 is KGHSH, CDR2 LQKENI. Trimming cost V 2 bases and J 8 bases, with 9 bases left between them. The CDR3 loop is CASSPARREKLFF. CDR3 DNA: TGTGCCAGCTCACCAGCACGGCGGGAAAAACTGTTTTTT. Complete variable domain (other parts from reference TRBV18 and TRBJ1-4): NAGVMQNPRHLVRRRGQEARLRCSPMKGHSHVYWYRQLPEEGLKFMVYLQKENIIDESGMPKERFSAEFPKEGPSILRIQQVVRGDSAAYFCASSPARREKLFFGSGTQLSVL.

V is TRBV28 and J is TRBJ1-1; maybe TRBD1 (6 bases). Deletions cut 7 bases from V and 2 bases from J, with 20 bases between. CDR1 is MDHEN and CDR2 is SYDVKM in the germline V gene. This CDR3 is 16 amino acids long. The CDR3 is CASILQGWGQNTEAFF. CDR3 in DNA: TGTGCCAGCATCCTACAGGGATGGGGGCAAAACACTGAAGCTTTCTTT. Together with reference TRBV28 and TRBJ1-1, the CDR3 gives the full variable domain: DVKVTQSSRYLVKRTGEKVFLECVQDMDHENMFWYRQDPGLGLRLIYFSYDVKMKEKGDIPEGYSVSREKKERFSLILESASTNQTSMYLCASILQGWGQNTEAFFGQGTRLTVV.

This clonotype showed up just a few times. The chain recombines TRBV7-9 with TRBJ2-7, with 11 bases lining up with TRBD2. V was clipped by 5 bases and J by 3 bases; unmatched bases: 6. The CDR3 runs to 15 residues. Germline-derived CDR1 and CDR2 are SEHNR and FQNEAQ (reference sequence). The CDR3 protein is CASSLTSGRGYEQYF. Written as DNA, the CDR3 is TGTGCCAGCAGCCTAACTAGCGGGAGAGGCTACGAGCAGTACTTC.

The chain uses TRBV10-3 and TRBJ2-1, with TRBD2 identical over 9 bases. This CDR3 is built from 15 residues. Germline assignment: CDR1 ENHRY and CDR2 SYGVKD. Germline trimming cut 6 bases from V and 6 bases from J; bases unmatched to any gene: 9. The CDR3 coding sequence is TGTGCCATCAGAGACCCCGGGACTAGCAGCAATGAGCAGTTCTTC. The encoded protein is CAIRDPGTSSNEQFF.

With regard to this clonotype: At one of its ends the junction is not consistent with the germline gene, which may arise from a read error. The rearrangement links TRBV20-1 to TRBJ2-5, with 7 nucleotides matching TRBD1. The J call is doubtful: the DNA matches TRBJ2-7 better. Per the germline V gene, CDR1 is DFQATT and CDR2 is SNEGSKA (reference sequence). The length of the CDR3 is 17 residues. The DNA for the CDR3 is TGCAATGCTAGAGATCCCTCTTTTACAGGGGCAGGATACGAGCAGTACTTC. This sequence encodes CNARDPSFTGAGYEQYF.

This clonotype has at least ten counts. This chain links TRBV9 with TRBJ1-2; D possibly corresponds to TRBD1 (5 bases). Germline CDR1 and CDR2: SGDLS and YYNGEE. This CDR3 spans 13 amino acids. The V gene lost 2 bases and the J gene lost 5 bases, with 10 bases spanning the gap. The CDR3 bases are TGTGCCAGCAGCGTTGGGGCCCATTATGGCTACACCTTC. Translated, it gives CASSVGAHYGYTF.

A word on this clonotype: The junction differs from germline at one of its ends, possibly a read error. The V gene is TRBV7-9, the J gene TRBJ2-2; 10 nucleotides line up with TRBD2. Germline loops: CDR1 SEHNR, CDR2 FQNEAQ (reference sequence). This CDR3 contains 16 residues. The CDR3, as DNA: TGTGCCGGCAGCACTAGCGGGAAAGGGGTCACCGGGGAGCTGTTTTTT. Protein sequence: CAGSTSGKGVTGELFF. The full variable domain, in which reference TRBV7-9 and TRBJ2-2 provide the parts outside the CDR3, is DTGVSQNPRHKITKRGQNVTFRCDPISEHNRLYWYRQTLGQGPEFLTYFQNEAQLEKSRLLSDRFSAERPKGSFSTLEIQRTEQGDSAMYLCAGSTSGKGVTGELFFGEGSRLTVL.

The chain links TRBV20-1 to TRBJ2-7, with unresolved D. The ends were cut back, 2 bases at V and 1 base at J, with 15 bases in the middle. This CDR3 has 15 amino acids. Germline V gene sequence: CDR1 DFQATT, CDR2 SNEGSKA (reference sequence). CDR3 DNA: TGCAGTGCTAGATACCTGAGATCTCCGTCCTACGAGCAGTACTTC. Protein product: CSARYLRSPSYEQYF.

This chain connects TRBV21-1 to TRBJ1-2. TRBV21-1 is flagged as a pseudogene. This CDR3 has 13 amino acids. CDR3 amino acids: CASSNGVHGGYTF. CDR3 nucleotide sequence: TGTGCCAGCAGCAATGGGGTCCACGGTGGCTACACCTTC.

This clonotype has just a few counts. The chain has TRBV7-9 and TRBJ2-7, with 7 bases aligning to TRBD1. V lost 4 bases and J lost 2; bases outside the gene matches: 5. Germline loops: CDR1 SEHNR, CDR2 FQNEAQ (reference sequence). The CDR3 has 14 residues. This CDR3 is CASSSPDRPYEQYF. In DNA, the CDR3 is TGTGCCAGCAGCTCGCCGGACAGGCCCTACGAGCAGTACTTC.

In DNA form, the CDR3 reads TGCAGTGCTAGTCACAACCAAGAGACCCAGTACTTC. Its protein product is CSASHNQETQYF. V is TRBV20-1 and J is TRBJ2-5, with D unclear. The CDR3 sequence is 12 residues long. CDR1 and CDR2 from the germline V gene are DFQATT and SNEGSKA (reference sequence). Trimming removed 3 bases from V and 0 bases from J, with 5 bases in between.

This clonotype turned up a few times. V is TRBV7-2 and J is TRBJ1-4; 8 nucleotides match TRBD1. The ends lost 5 bases at V and 8 bases at J; junction bases unmatched: 10. The CDR3 is 15 residues long. CDR1 is SGHTA and CDR2 is FQGNSA in the germline V gene. The CDR3 protein is CASSPRTGISEKLFF. The CDR3 DNA reads as TGTGCCAGCAGCCCAAGGACAGGGATTTCGGAAAAACTGTTTTTT.

To note about this clonotype: A read error is possible here, since a much larger clone lies one base away. The chain links TRBV5-4 to TRBJ2-3; TRBD2 matches 9 bases. The CDR3 has 16 residues. Germline V gene sequence: CDR1 SGHNT, CDR2 YYREEE (reference sequence). CDR3 sequence reads: CASNLGTSWTTDTQYF. DNA of the CDR3: TGTGCCAGCAACTTGGGGACTAGCTGGACCACAGATACGCAGTATTTT. The entire variable domain, with the rest obtained from reference TRBV5-4 and TRBJ2-3, is as follows: ETGVTQSPTHLIKTRGQQVTLRCSSQSGHNTVSWYQQALGQGPQFIFQYYREEENGRGNFPPRFSGLQFPNYSSELNVNALELDDSALYLCASNLGTSWTTDTQYFGPGTRLTVL.

The gene calls are TRBV5-6 and TRBJ2-3; TRBD1 matches at 7 bases. CDR1 SGHDT and CDR2 YYEEEE come from the germline V gene. CDR3 length equals 16 residues. Trimming cost V 0 bases and J 4 bases; bases outside gene matches: 8. The CDR3 DNA reads TGTGCCAGCAGCTTGGGTAGGGGGCTTTCGGCAGATACGCAGTATTTT. This encodes CASSLGRGLSADTQYF.